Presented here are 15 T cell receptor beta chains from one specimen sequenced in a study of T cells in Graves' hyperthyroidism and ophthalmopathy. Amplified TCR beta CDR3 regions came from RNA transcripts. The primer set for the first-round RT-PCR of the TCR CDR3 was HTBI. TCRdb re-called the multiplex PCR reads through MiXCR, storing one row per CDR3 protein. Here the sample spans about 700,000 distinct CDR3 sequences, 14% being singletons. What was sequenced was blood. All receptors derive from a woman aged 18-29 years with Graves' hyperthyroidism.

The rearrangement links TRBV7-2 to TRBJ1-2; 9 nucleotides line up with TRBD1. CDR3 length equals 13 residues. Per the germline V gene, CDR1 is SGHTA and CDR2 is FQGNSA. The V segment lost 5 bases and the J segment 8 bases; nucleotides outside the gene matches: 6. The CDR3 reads CASSQQGAQGYTF. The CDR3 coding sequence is TGTGCCAGCAGCCAACAGGGGGCCCAGGGCTACACCTTC.

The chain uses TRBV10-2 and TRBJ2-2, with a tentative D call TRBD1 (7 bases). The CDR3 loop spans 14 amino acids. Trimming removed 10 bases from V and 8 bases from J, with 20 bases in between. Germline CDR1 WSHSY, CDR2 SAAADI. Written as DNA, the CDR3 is TGCGCCACCGGGGGACAGACCGGGGGAGGGGAGCTGTTTTTT. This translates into CATGGQTGGGELFF.

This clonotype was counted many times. CDR3 sequence (DNA): TGTGCCAGCGTACCAGGGTATTCTGAGCAAGAGACCCAGTACTTC. This codes for CASVPGYSEQETQYF. This rearrangement joins TRBV7-9 to TRBJ2-5, with a weak D call TRBD1 (5 bases). The ends were cut back, 8 bases at V and 2 bases at J, with 18 bases in the middle. CDR1 SEHNR and CDR2 FQNEAQ come from the germline V gene (reference sequence). This CDR3 has 15 residues. Full variable domain (rest looked up from reference TRBV7-9 and TRBJ2-5): DTGVSQNPRHKITKRGQNVTFRCDPISEHNRLYWYRQTLGQGPEFLTYFQNEAQLEKSRLLSDRFSAERPKGSFSTLEIQRTEQGDSAMYLCASVPGYSEQETQYFGPGTRLLVL.

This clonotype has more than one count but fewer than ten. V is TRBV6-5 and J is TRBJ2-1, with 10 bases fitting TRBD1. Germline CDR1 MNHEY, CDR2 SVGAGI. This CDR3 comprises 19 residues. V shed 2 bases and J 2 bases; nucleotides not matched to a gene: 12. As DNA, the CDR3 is TGTGCCAGCAGTTACGTGCTTGCCGGGACAGGGGTGCCCTACAATGAGCAGTTCTTC. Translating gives CASSYVLAGTGVPYNEQFF.

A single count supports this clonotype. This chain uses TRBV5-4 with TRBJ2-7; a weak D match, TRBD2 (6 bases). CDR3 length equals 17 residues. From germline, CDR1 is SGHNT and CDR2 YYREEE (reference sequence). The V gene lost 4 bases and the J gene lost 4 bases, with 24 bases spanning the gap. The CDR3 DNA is TGTGCCAGCAGCCCCCGCGGACCAAGGGAGGTTGTGTACGAGCAGTACTTC. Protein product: CASSPRGPREVVYEQYF.

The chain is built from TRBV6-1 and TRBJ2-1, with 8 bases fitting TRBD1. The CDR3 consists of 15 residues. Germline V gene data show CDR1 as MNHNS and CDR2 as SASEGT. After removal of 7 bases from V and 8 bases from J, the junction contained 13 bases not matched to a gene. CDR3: CASTHGGTGFHEQFF. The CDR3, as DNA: TGTGCCAGCACACATGGGGGGACAGGATTCCATGAGCAGTTCTTC.

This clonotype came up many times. CDR3 protein: CASSLRGHRAYEQYF. The CDR3 DNA sequence: TGTGCCAGCAGTTTAAGGGGCCACAGGGCCTACGAGCAGTACTTC. This rearrangement joins TRBV28 to TRBJ2-7; tentatively, D is TRBD1 (6 bases). The CDR3 is made up of 15 amino acids. Trimming took off 2 bases at V and 2 bases at J, with 13 bases between the two ends. CDR1 is MDHEN and CDR2 is SYDVKM in the germline V gene.

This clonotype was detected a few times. CDR3 sequence reads: CASHRSGGSYEQYF. Written as DNA, the CDR3 is TGTGCCAGCCACCGGAGCGGGGGCTCCTACGAGCAGTACTTC. The chain joins TRBV6-2 or TRBV6-3 to TRBJ2-7; TRBD2 matches at 8 bases. Unmatched junction bases numbered 6, after V lost 8 bases and J lost 0 bases. Per the germline V gene, CDR1 is MNHEY and CDR2 is SVGEGT. This CDR3 has 14 amino acids.

This CDR3 is CASSIRASSYNEQFF. The CDR3 DNA sequence: TGTGCCAGTAGTATTCGGGCGAGCTCCTACAATGAGCAGTTCTTC. The chain uses TRBV19 and TRBJ2-1; D is unresolved. Germline values: CDR1 LNHDA, CDR2 SQIVND (reference sequence). The CDR3 has 15 residues. Trimming shortened V by 3 bases and J by 0 bases, and 9 bases separated the two germline ends.

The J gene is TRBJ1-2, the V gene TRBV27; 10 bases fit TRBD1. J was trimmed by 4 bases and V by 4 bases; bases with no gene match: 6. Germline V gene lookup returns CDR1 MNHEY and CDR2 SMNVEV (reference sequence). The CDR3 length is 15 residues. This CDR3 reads CASSSPRTGGYGYTF. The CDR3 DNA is TGTGCCAGCAGTTCCCCTCGGACAGGGGGCTATGGCTACACCTTC.

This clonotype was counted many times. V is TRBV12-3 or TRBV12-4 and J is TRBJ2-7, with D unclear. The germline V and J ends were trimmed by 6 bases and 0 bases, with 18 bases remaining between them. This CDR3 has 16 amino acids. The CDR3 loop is CASSTLGLPISYEQYF. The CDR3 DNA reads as TGTGCCAGCAGCACTCTCGGGCTCCCAATCTCCTACGAGCAGTACTTC.

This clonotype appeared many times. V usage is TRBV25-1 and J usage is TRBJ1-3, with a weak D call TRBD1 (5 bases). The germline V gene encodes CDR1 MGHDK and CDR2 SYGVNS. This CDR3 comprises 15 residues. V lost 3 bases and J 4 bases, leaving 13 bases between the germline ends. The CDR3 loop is CASSDPGTGGNTIYF. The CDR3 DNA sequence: TGTGCCAGCAGTGACCCGGGGACGGGAGGAAACACCATATATTTT.

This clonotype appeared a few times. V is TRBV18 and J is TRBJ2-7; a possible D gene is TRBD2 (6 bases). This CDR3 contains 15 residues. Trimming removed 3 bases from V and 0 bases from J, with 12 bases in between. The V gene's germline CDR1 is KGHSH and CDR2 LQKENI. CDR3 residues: CASSPLSRDSYEQYF. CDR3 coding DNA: TGTGCCAGCTCACCGCTGTCGCGGGACTCCTACGAGCAGTACTTC.

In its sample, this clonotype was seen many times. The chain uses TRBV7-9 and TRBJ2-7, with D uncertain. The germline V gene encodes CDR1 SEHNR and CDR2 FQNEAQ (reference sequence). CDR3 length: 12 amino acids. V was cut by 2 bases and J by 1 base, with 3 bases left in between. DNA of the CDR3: TGTGCCAGCAGCTTATTTTCCTACGAGCAGTACTTC. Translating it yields CASSLFSYEQYF.

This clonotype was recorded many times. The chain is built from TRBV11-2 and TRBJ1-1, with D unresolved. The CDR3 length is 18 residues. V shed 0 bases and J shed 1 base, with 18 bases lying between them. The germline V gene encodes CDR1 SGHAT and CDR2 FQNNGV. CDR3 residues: CASSLESPLAARNTEAFF. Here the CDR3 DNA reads TGTGCCAGCAGCTTAGAGTCCCCCTTGGCGGCTCGGAACACTGAAGCTTTCTTT.